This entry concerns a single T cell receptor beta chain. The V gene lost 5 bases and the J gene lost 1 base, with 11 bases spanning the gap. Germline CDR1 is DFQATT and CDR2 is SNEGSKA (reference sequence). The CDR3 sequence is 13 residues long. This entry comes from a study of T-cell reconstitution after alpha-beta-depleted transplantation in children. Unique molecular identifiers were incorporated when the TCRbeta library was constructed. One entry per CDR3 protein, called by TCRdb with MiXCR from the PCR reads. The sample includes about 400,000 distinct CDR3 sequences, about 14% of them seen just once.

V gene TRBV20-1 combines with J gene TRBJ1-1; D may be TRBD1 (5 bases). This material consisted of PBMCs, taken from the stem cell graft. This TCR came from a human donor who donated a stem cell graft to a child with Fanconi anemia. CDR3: CSAFKQENTEAFF. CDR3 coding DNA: TGCAGTGCTTTCAAACAGGAGAACACTGAAGCTTTCTTT.